This T cell receptor (beta chain) originates from a study of OX40 agonist ivuxolimab in advanced cancers. General notes on the study: The costimulatory receptor OX40 (CD134) was targeted by ivuxolimab, a fully human IgG2 agonistic monoclonal antibody. Of the roughly 54 patients in dose escalation, 19 had hepatocellular carcinoma, some 15 had melanoma, 9 had renal cell carcinoma and 9 had head and neck cancer. Intravenous ivuxolimab was administered to patients every 2 weeks at six dose levels: 0.01, 0.1, 0.3, 1.5, 3 and 10 mg/kg. Peripheral TCRbeta sequencing was intended to test whether TCR sequence diversity was altered and clonal T-cell expansion was caused by ivuxolimab. The paper describes the monotherapy dose-escalation part (N of about 47 patients) of the phase I trial of ivuxolimab. Partial responses occurred in three dose-escalation patients: two with cutaneous melanoma and one with hepatocellular carcinoma. Prior anti-PD-1, anti-PD-L1 or anti-CTLA-4 therapy was permitted, and roughly two fifths of dose-escalation patients had received checkpoint inhibitors. In the dose-escalation cohort, around four fifths of patients were male, and the mean age was around 65 years with a range of roughly 20 to 79. General findings and caveats noted by the study authors: After ivuxolimab, expanded clones were on average more numerous among CD8+ T cells than among CD4+ T cells. Partial responders in the 0.1-3.0 mg/kg groups had among the lowest normalized peripheral clonal expansion, especially among CD8+ T cells. Low levels of normalized T-cell clonal expansion were also seen in some nonresponding patients. Clonal expansion of both CD4+ and CD8+ blood T cells was observed from baseline to week 6 at doses 0.1 to 3.0 mg/kg. Antigen specificity was not determined for the clonally expanded peripheral T cells.

For sequencing of the TCRbeta CDR3 region, genomic DNA was extracted from the sorted cells. The immunoSEQ Assay was used for sequencing of TCRbeta CDR3 regions. The table was pulled from immuneACCESS by TCRdb, which kept in-frame rearrangements only. Such tables lose some clones; where checked, under half of the loss comes from unresolved V genes, and the rest has no known cause. This sample lists 70,000 to 75,000 clones; roughly 88% were detected once. The ten biggest clones cover about 1.1% of the sample. With respect to this clone: Its cognate antigen has yet to be identified. No much larger clone exists at a distance of one base, and base qualities are not known.

Patients with autoimmune disease history or receiving systemic immunosuppression were excluded from the trial. Peripheral blood for TCR sequencing was collected from all dose cohorts at baseline, on cycle 4 day 1, and on cycle 7 day 1. The samples were taken from a phase I, first-in-human, multicenter, open-label dose-escalation trial of ivuxolimab. Adults with locally advanced or metastatic melanoma, renal cell carcinoma, hepatocellular carcinoma or head and neck squamous cell carcinoma were enrolled in the trial. Before TCR sequencing, CD4+ T cells and CD8+ T cells were sorted from peripheral blood as separate populations. V gives up 2 bases and J gives up 4 bases, and the segment between their germline ends measures 20 bases. The germline V gene gives CDR1 as SGDLS and CDR2 as YYNGEE. From cysteine to phenylalanine, the CDR3 is 17 amino acids long. Kept here is only the CDR3 DNA, which spans 51 bases and is read in frame from base 1.

The source was CD4+ or CD8+ T cells sorted from blood, collected in a trial of the OX40 agonist ivuxolimab. In this chain, TRBV9 is recombined with TRBJ2-3, with TRBD1 perhaps the D gene, on 6 matching bases. This TCR was sampled from an adult with an advanced solid tumor such as melanoma, head and neck, liver or kidney cancer. At the DNA level, the sequence is TGTGCCAGCAGCGTTACCGGTTGGGTGACAGGCTCAGATACGCAGTATTTT. It is translated as CASSVTGWVTGSDTQYF.